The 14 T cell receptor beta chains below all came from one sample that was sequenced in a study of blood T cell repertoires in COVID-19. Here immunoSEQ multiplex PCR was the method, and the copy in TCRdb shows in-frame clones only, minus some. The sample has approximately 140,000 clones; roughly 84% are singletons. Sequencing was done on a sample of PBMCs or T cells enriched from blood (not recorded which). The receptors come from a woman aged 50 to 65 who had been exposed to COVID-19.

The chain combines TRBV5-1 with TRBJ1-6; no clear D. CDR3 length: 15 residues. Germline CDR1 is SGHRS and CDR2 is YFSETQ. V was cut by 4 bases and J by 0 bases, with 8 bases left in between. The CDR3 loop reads CASSPRSSYNSPLHF. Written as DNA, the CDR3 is TGCGCCAGCAGCCCCAGGTCCTCCTATAATTCACCCCTCCACTTT.

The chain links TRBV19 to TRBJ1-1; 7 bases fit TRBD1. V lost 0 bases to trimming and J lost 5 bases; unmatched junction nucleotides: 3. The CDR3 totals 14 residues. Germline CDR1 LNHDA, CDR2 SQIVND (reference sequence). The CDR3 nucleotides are TGTGCCAGTAGTATAGACAGGGGGAGGACTGAAGCTTTCTTT. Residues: CASSIDRGRTEAFF. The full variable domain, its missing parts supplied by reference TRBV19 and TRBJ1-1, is DGGITQSPKYLFRKEGQNVTLSCEQNLNHDAMYWYRQDPGQGLRLIYYSQIVNDFQKGDIAEGYSVSREKKESFPLTVTSAQKNPTAFYLCASSIDRGRTEAFFGQGTRLTVV.

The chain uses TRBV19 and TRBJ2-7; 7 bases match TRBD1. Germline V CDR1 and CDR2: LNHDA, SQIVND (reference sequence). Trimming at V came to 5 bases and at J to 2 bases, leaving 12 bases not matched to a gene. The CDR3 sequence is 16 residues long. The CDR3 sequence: CASSPNSGTVPYEQYF. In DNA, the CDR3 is TGTGCCAGTAGTCCTAACTCCGGGACAGTCCCCTACGAGCAGTACTTC.

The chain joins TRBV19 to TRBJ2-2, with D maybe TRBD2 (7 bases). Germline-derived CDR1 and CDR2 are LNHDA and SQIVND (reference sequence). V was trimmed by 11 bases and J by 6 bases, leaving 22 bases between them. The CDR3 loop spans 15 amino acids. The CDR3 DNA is TGTGCCCCCGGGGGCCTAGGGGGGGGGCCCGGGGAGCTGTTTTTT. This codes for CAPGGLGGGPGELFF.

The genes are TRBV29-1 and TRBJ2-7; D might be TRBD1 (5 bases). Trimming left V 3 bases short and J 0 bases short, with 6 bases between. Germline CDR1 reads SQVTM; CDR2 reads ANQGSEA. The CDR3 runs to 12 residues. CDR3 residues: CSVDDSSYEQYF. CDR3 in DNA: TGCAGCGTTGACGACAGCTCCTACGAGCAGTACTTC.

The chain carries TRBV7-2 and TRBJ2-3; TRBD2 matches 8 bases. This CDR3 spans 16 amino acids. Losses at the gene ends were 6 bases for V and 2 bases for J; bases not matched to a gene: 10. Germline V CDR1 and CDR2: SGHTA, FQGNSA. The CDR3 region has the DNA TGTGCCAGCAGTTCCGGGACTAGGGCCAACACAGATACGCAGTATTTT. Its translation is CASSSGTRANTDTQYF.

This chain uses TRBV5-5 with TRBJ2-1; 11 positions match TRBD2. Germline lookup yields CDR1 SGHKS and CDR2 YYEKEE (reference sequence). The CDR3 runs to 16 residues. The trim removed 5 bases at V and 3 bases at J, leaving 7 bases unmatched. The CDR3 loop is CASSYRLAGSYNEQFF. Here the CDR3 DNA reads TGTGCCAGCAGTTACAGACTAGCGGGAAGCTACAATGAGCAGTTCTTC.

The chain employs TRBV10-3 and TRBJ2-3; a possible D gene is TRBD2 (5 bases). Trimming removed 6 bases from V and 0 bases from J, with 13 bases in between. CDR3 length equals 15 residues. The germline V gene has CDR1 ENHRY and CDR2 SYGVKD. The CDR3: CAISQVGESTDTQYF. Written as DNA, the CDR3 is TGTGCCATCAGCCAGGTCGGGGAGAGCACAGATACGCAGTATTTT.

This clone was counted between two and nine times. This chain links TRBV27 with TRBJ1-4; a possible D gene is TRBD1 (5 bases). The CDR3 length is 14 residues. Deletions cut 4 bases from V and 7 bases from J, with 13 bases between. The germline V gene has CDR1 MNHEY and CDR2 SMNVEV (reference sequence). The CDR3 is CASSSRVRSEKLFF. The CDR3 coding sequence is TGTGCCAGCAGTTCCAGGGTGAGGAGTGAAAAACTGTTTTTT.

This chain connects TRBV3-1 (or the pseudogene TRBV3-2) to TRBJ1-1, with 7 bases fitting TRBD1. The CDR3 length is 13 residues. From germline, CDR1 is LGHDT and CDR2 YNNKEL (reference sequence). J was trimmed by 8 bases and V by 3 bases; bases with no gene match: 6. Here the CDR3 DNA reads TGTGCCAGCAGCCAGATTAACAGGGGAGAAGCTTTCTTT. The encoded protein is CASSQINRGEAFF.

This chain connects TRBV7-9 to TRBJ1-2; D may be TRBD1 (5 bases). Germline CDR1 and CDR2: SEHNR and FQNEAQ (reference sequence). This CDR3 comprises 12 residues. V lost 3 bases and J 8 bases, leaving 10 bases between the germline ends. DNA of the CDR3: TGTGCCAGCAGCTTTGCGGACAACGGCTACACCTTC. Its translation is CASSFADNGYTF.

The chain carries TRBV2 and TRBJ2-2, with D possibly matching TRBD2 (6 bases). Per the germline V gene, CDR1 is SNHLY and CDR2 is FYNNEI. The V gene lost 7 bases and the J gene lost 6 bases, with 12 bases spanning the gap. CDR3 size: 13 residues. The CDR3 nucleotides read TGTGCCAGCAAGTCGGGGGTTGCCGGGGAGCTGTTTTTT. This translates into CASKSGVAGELFF.

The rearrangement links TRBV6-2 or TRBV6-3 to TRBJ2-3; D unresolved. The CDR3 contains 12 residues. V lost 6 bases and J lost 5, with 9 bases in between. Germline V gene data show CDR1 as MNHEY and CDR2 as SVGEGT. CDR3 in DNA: TGTGCCAGCAGCCCAGTCAGAGATACGCAGTATTTT. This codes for CASSPVRDTQYF.

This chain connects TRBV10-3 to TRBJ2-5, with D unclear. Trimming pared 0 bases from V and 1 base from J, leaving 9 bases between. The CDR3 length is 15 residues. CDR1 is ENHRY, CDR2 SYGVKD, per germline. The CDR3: CAISESRHPQETQYF. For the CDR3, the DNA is TGTGCCATCAGTGAGTCCAGACATCCCCAAGAGACCCAGTACTTC.